One sample yielded the 32 T cell receptor beta chains listed below, sequenced in a study of PD-L1 blockade in urothelial cancer. Sequencing was performed with immunoSEQ multiplex PCR; in TCRdb, only in-frame clones are kept and a portion is missing. The data hold more than 55,000 clones, with 86% observed a single time. Sequencing used PBMCs, obtained around atezolizumab (anti-PD-L1) treatment. These receptors were collected from a man between 50 and 59 years old with urothelial cancer.

This chain uses TRBV7-8 with TRBJ2-3; 8 nucleotides line up with TRBD2. Germline trimming cut 1 base from V and 0 bases from J; bases unmatched to any gene: 3. CDR3 length: 16 residues. Germline assignment: CDR1 SGHVS and CDR2 FQNEAQ. The CDR3 spells CASSLGASGSTDTQYF. CDR3 DNA sequence: TGTGCCAGCAGCTTAGGTGCTAGCGGGAGCACAGATACGCAGTATTTT.

The rearrangement uses TRBV6-5 and TRBJ2-3, with 7 bases matching TRBD1. V was clipped by 2 bases and J by 2 bases; unmatched bases: 4. Germline CDR1 MNHEY, CDR2 SVGAGI. This CDR3 region has 15 residues. CDR3 protein: CASSYRDSNTDTQYF. CDR3 nucleotides: TGTGCCAGCAGTTACCGGGACAGCAACACAGATACGCAGTATTTT.

J is TRBJ2-7 and V is TRBV28; 12 nucleotides line up with TRBD2. The trim removed 6 bases at V and 5 bases at J, leaving 5 bases unmatched. Germline V CDR1 and CDR2: MDHEN, SYDVKM. This CDR3 comprises 14 residues. This CDR3 reads CASRQLAGGNEQYF. The CDR3 DNA follows: TGTGCCAGCAGACAACTAGCGGGAGGCAACGAGCAGTACTTC.

V is TRBV9 and J is TRBJ2-7; 10 bases are shared with TRBD2. The V and J ends lost 3 bases and 2 bases, in that order; junction bases with no gene match: 8. The CDR3 covers 16 residues. The germline gives CDR1 SGDLS, CDR2 YYNGEE. In nucleotides, the CDR3 is TGTGCCAGCAGCGCCATTGGGACTAGCGTAACCTACGAGCAGTACTTC. It yields the protein CASSAIGTSVTYEQYF.

V and J are TRBV4-1 and TRBJ2-7, with TRBD1 identical over 10 bases. V trimming: 1 base; J trimming: 2 bases; junction bases outside the gene matches: 2. Germline V CDR1 and CDR2: MGHRA, YSYEKL. CDR3 size: 15 residues. The CDR3, as DNA: TGCGCCAGCAGCCAAGCCGGGACAGGGGCCTACGAGCAGTACTTC. Translation: CASSQAGTGAYEQYF.

The chain combines TRBV7-2 with TRBJ2-6; D gene unclear. From germline, CDR1 is SGHTA and CDR2 FQGNSA. The CDR3 totals 17 residues. V dropped 0 bases and J dropped 2 bases, with 11 bases sitting between them. For the CDR3, the DNA is TGTGCCAGCAGCTTAGCGGGCCCCCTGACTGGGGCCAACGTCCTGACTTTC. Its translation is CASSLAGPLTGANVLTF.

This clone was picked up a small number of times. The same CDR3 also results from other DNA sequences found in this sample. This sequence joins TRBV5-1 and TRBJ1-1; 7 bases align to TRBD1. CDR1 SGHRS and CDR2 YFSETQ come from the germline V gene. The CDR3 is 15 amino acids. The ends lost 0 bases at V and 1 base at J; junction bases unmatched: 3. CDR3 sequence reads: CASSLGGQENTEAFF. In DNA form, the CDR3 reads TGCGCCAGCAGCTTGGGCGGACAGGAGAACACTGAAGCTTTCTTT. The full variable domain, with the rest looked up from reference TRBV5-1 and TRBJ1-1, is KAGVTQTPRYLIKTRGQQVTLSCSPISGHRSVSWYQQTPGQGLQFLFEYFSETQRNKGNFPGRFSGRQFSNSRSEMNVSTLELGDSALYLCASSLGGQENTEAFFGQGTRLTVV.

This chain connects TRBV2 to TRBJ2-1, with TRBD2 identical over 16 bases. The CDR3 sequence is 16 residues long. The germline CDR1 and CDR2 sequences are SNHLY and FYNNEI. After removal of 7 bases from V and 9 bases from J, the junction contained 9 bases not matched to a gene. In nucleotides, the CDR3 is TGTGCCAGCAAACGGGGACTAGCGGGAGGGCCTGGTGAGCAGTTCTTC. It codes for CASKRGLAGGPGEQFF.

In regard to this clone: The identical CDR3 is also encoded by other nucleotide sequences in the sample. The chain combines TRBV27 with TRBJ1-1; D is ambiguous. Deletions cut 0 bases from V and 1 base from J, with 3 bases between. Per the germline V gene, CDR1 is MNHEY and CDR2 is SMNVEV (reference sequence). The CDR3 extends over 13 amino acids. The CDR3 DNA reads as TGTGCCAGCAGTTTATCTAGGAACACTGAAGCTTTCTTT. Translated: CASSLSRNTEAFF.

This clone was recorded only once. This chain joins TRBV2 and TRBJ1-1; tentatively, D is TRBD1 (5 bases). Germline CDR1 is SNHLY and CDR2 is FYNNEI. CDR3 length equals 13 residues. V lost 4 bases and J lost 1, with 7 bases in between. The chain's CDR3 is CASSGQQNTEAFF. CDR3 in DNA: TGTGCCAGCAGTGGACAGCAGAACACTGAAGCTTTCTTT.

The CDR3 DNA follows: TGCGCCAGCAGCTTGGGAGGCGGGAGGGCGGTGGACGAGCAGTACTTC. Translating it yields CASSLGGGRAVDEQYF. The genes are TRBV5-1 and TRBJ2-7; 9 bases line up with TRBD2. V was pared by 0 bases and J by 5 bases, with 9 bases of the junction left unmatched. Germline V gene sequence: CDR1 SGHRS, CDR2 YFSETQ. CDR3 length: 16 amino acids.

The genes are TRBV6-1 and TRBJ2-3; TRBD2 matches 12 bases. CDR1 and CDR2 from the germline V gene are MNHNS and SASEGT. The CDR3 has 14 amino acids. Trimming cost V 11 bases and J 1 base; bases outside gene matches: 4. The CDR3 loop is CAGRLAGGTDTQYF. In DNA, the CDR3 is TGTGCCGGGCGACTAGCGGGAGGCACAGATACGCAGTATTTT.

The chain combines TRBV14 with TRBJ1-1; 7 bases are shared with TRBD1. This CDR3 has 14 amino acids. The junction had 7 bases not matched to a gene; V was cut back by 4 bases and J by 5 bases. CDR1 is SGHDN and CDR2 is FVKESK in the germline V gene. The CDR3 DNA sequence: TGTGCCAGCAGCCTCCAGGGGGGTCGGACTGAAGCTTTCTTT. Protein: CASSLQGGRTEAFF.

This rearrangement joins TRBV5-1 to TRBJ2-7; D perhaps matches TRBD2 (5 bases). CDR1 SGHRS and CDR2 YFSETQ come from the germline V gene. The CDR3 length is 15 residues. The germline V and J ends were trimmed by 2 bases and 0 bases, with 12 bases remaining between them. This CDR3 reads CASSFEGVASYEQYF. The DNA for the CDR3 is TGCGCCAGCAGCTTCGAGGGTGTGGCCTCCTACGAGCAGTACTTC.

This chain connects TRBV15 to TRBJ2-2; 7 bases match TRBD1. The CDR3 has 14 amino acids. After removal of 1 base from V and 6 bases from J, the junction contained 2 bases not matched to a gene. Germline V gives CDR1 LNHNV, CDR2 YYDKDF (reference sequence). In nucleotides, the CDR3 is TGTGCCACCAGCAGAGCTAGGGGGCCCGGGGAGCTGTTTTTT. This translates into CATSRARGPGELFF.

The J gene is TRBJ2-3, the V gene TRBV23-1; tentative D call: TRBD1 (5 bases). TRBV23-1 is reported as an ORF; its role is uncertain. The CDR3 loop spans 21 amino acids. V was pared by 3 bases and J by 0 bases, with 28 bases between. The CDR3 here is CASSHSVLGRTTLKSTDTQYF. The CDR3 DNA reads as TGCGCCAGCAGTCACTCGGTCCTGGGCCGGACAACCCTAAAAAGCACAGATACGCAGTATTTT.

The CDR3 DNA follows: TGCACCAGCGTCCCTTTAGCGGGAAGGAGGGCCGGGGAGCTGTTTTTT. Its protein is CTSVPLAGRRAGELFF. The chain couples TRBV1 to TRBJ2-2; no DNA check was done on the table's D call, TRBD2. TRBV1 is a listed pseudogene. The CDR3 totals 16 residues.

The gene calls are TRBV5-1 and TRBJ2-3; a possible D gene is TRBD2 (6 bases). V lost 2 bases to trimming and J lost 4 bases, with 14 bases between them. CDR1 is SGHRS and CDR2 is YFSETQ in the germline V gene. The CDR3 is 15 amino acids. The CDR3 DNA follows: TGCGCCAGCAGCTTACCCCTCGGGGGACCAGATACGCAGTATTTT. Its translation: CASSLPLGGPDTQYF.

The rearrangement uses TRBV7-9 and TRBJ2-1; D is uncertain. Trimming took 1 base from V and 3 from J, leaving 10 bases between them. This CDR3 contains 15 residues. Germline CDR1 is SEHNR and CDR2 is FQNEAQ (reference sequence). CDR3 DNA sequence: TGTGCCAGCAGCTTAGAGGTGGCGGTCTACAATGAGCAGTTCTTC. This gives the protein CASSLEVAVYNEQFF.

V and J are TRBV23-1 and TRBJ1-1; 7 bases match TRBD1. TRBV23-1 is labeled an ORF, and its function is uncertain. The ends lost 4 bases at V and 10 bases at J; junction bases unmatched: 9. The CDR3 totals 13 residues. The CDR3 DNA sequence: TGCGCCAGCAGTCGATGGATGTCAGGGGGAGCTTTCTTT. Encoded protein: CASSRWMSGGAFF.

V and J are TRBV12-5 and TRBJ2-2, with 12 bases lining up with TRBD2. CDR1 LGHNT and CDR2 FRNRAP come from the germline V gene. This CDR3 is 17 amino acids long. J lost 5 bases, V lost 1 base, and 5 bases had no gene match. CDR3 region: CASGLDPLAGGTGELFF. The CDR3 DNA is TGTGCTAGTGGTTTGGACCCGCTAGCGGGAGGGACCGGGGAGCTGTTTTTT.

The chain combines TRBV27 with TRBJ1-6, with TRBD1 matching 11 bases. The CDR3 has 15 residues. Germline CDR1 and CDR2: MNHEY and SMNVEV (reference sequence). V shed 5 bases, J shed 6 bases, and the junction held 3 bases outside the gene matches. The CDR3 reads CASSQGTGGNSPLHF. For the CDR3, the DNA is TGTGCCAGCAGTCAAGGGACAGGGGGTAATTCACCCCTCCACTTT.

This clone was seen a single time. The chain couples TRBV10-3 to TRBJ1-1; TRBD1 is a possible D gene (5 bases). The length of the CDR3 is 11 residues. V shed 8 bases and J shed 3 bases, with 7 bases lying between them. The germline V gene has CDR1 ENHRY and CDR2 SYGVKD. The CDR3 DNA follows: TGTGCCATCCGGGACTACACTGAAGCTTTCTTT. Translation: CAIRDYTEAFF.

This chain uses TRBV14 with TRBJ1-2, with D hard to call. In germline, CDR1 is SGHDN, CDR2 FVKESK. This CDR3 spans 12 amino acids. The V end was cut by 4 bases, the J end by 3 bases, with 6 bases between. The CDR3 sequence: CASSPDYYGYTF. CDR3 sequence (DNA): TGTGCCAGCAGCCCGGACTACTATGGCTACACCTTC.

The J gene is TRBJ2-7, the V gene TRBV7-9; TRBD2 agrees at 8 bases. The CDR3 sequence is 15 residues long. Germline CDR1 reads SEHNR; CDR2 reads FQNEAQ (reference sequence). J lost 6 bases, V lost 2 bases, and 9 bases had no gene match. CDR3 sequence (DNA): TGTGCCAGCAGCTTAAGTCCGGGAGGGCCGGGCGAGCAGTACTTC. Its translation is CASSLSPGGPGEQYF.

The chain carries TRBV4-2 and TRBJ2-5; D is perhaps TRBD1 (5 bases). Trimming cost V 1 base and J 1 base, with 10 bases left between them. The CDR3 has 15 residues. Germline lookup yields CDR1 LGHNA and CDR2 YNFKEQ. The CDR3 region is CASSQATTVQETQYF. The CDR3, as DNA: TGTGCCAGCAGCCAAGCTACGACAGTCCAAGAGACCCAGTACTTC.

Turning to this clone: At one boundary the junction diverges from the germline segment, which might be a read error. This CDR3 is CASSLGGGGKLFF. CDR3 in DNA: TGTGCCAGCAGCTTGGGAGGGGGCGGGAAGCTGTTTTTT. The V and J genes are TRBV5-5 and TRBJ2-2; a weak D match, TRBD1 (7 bases). The CDR3 length is 13 residues. CDR1 and CDR2 from the germline V gene are SGHKS and YYEKEE (reference sequence).

The chain joins TRBV6-4 to TRBJ2-1, with 7 bases fitting TRBD2. CDR1 is MRHNA, CDR2 SNTAGT, per germline. Losses at the gene ends were 7 bases for V and 10 bases for J; bases not matched to a gene: 4. CDR3 size: 11 residues. CDR3 nucleotide sequence: TGTGCCAGCACTAACGGGGGGGAGCAGTTCTTC. Translating it yields CASTNGGEQFF.

V usage is TRBV13 and J usage is TRBJ2-2; TRBD1 might be the D (6 bases). The CDR3 is 16 amino acids. The V end lost 5 bases, the J end lost 0 bases, and 13 bases lay between the germline ends. Germline CDR1 is PRHDT and CDR2 is FYEKMQ (reference sequence). The CDR3 reads CASSKRQAANTGELFF. CDR3 nucleotide sequence: TGTGCCAGCAGCAAACGACAGGCAGCGAACACCGGGGAGCTGTTTTTT.

The chain employs TRBV6-5 and TRBJ2-2, with 9 nucleotides matching TRBD2. CDR1 is MNHEY, CDR2 SVGAGI, per germline. This CDR3 is 16 amino acids long. Trimming removed 4 bases from V and 9 bases from J; junction bases left unmatched: 12. CDR3 nucleotide sequence: TGTGCCAGCAGTTCGCAATCAGCGGGAGGAGTAAGGGAGCTGTTTTTT. The encoded protein is CASSSQSAGGVRELFF.

The chain uses TRBV5-1 and TRBJ1-1, with 9 bases matching TRBD1. The CDR3 sequence is 14 residues long. V lost 2 bases, J lost 6 bases, and 5 bases stayed unmatched. Germline-derived CDR1 and CDR2 are SGHRS and YFSETQ. CDR3 amino acids: CASSLQGADPEAFF. The CDR3 region has the DNA TGCGCCAGCAGCTTACAGGGGGCGGATCCTGAAGCTTTCTTT.

CDR3 loop: CASSPPLGTSYNEQFF. The CDR3 coding sequence is TGTGCCAGCTCACCCCCTCTAGGTACCTCCTACAATGAGCAGTTCTTC. The rearrangement joins TRBV18 to TRBJ2-1; D remains ambiguous. Trimming took 3 bases from V and 0 from J, leaving 12 bases between them. CDR1 and CDR2 from the germline V gene are KGHSH and LQKENI. CDR3 length: 16 residues.